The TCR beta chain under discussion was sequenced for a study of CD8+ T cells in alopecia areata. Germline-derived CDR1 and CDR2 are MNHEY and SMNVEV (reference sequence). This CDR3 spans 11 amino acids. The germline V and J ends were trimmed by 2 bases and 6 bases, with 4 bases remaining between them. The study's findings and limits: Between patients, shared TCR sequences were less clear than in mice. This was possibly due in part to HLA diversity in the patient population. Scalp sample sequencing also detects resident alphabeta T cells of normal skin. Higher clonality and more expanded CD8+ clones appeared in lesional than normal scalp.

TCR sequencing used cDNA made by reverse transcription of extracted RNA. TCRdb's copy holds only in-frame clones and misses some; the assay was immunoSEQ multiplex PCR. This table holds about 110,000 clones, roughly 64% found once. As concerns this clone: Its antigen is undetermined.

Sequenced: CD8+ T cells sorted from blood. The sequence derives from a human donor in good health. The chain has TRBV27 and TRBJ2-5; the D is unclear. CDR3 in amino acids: CASSLGQTQYF. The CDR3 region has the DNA TGTGCCAGCAGTTTAGGTCAGACCCAGTACTTC.